This is a list of T cell receptor beta chains from one sample in a study of T cell repertoires in cytomegalovirus infection. TCRdb redid the calling of the reads with MiXCR, one entry per CDR3 protein. The data show 400,000 or so distinct CDR3 sequences, with about 33% seen just once and roughly 15% held by the top ten. Material: PBMCs. Receptors originate from a human donor in good health (CMV status not recorded). Some clones in this sample may be carry-over from other donors' samples. The CDR3 runs from the conserved cysteine through the conserved F or W. A D gene is named only where the DNA matches it firmly. Expanded clones are given a class, and other clones once, few, many or no size at all.

cdr3_aa cdr3_nt v_call cdr3_length d_call j_call clone_size
CASSNTGQHKNTGELFF TGCGCCAGCAGCAATACTGGACAACACAAGAACACCGGGGAGCTGTTTTTT TRBV5-1 17 NA TRBJ2-2 NA
CASTPNQGQRETQYF TGTGCCAGCACCCCAAATCAGGGACAGAGGGAGACCCAGTACTTC TRBV6-1 15 TRBD1 TRBJ2-5 NA
CASSYERQRSSPLHF TGTGCCAGCAGTTACGAACGGCAGCGCAGTTCACCCCTCCACTTT TRBV6-5 15 NA TRBJ1-6 NA
CATSMRGTEETQYF TGTGCCACCAGCATGCGGGGAACAGAAGAGACCCAGTACTTC TRBV15 14 NA TRBJ2-5 once
CITRGNNEQFF TGCATCACTAGAGGAAACAATGAGCAGTTCTTC TRBV29-1 11 NA TRBJ2-1 few
CASIDDRRYGYTF TGTGCCAGCATCGACGACAGACGGTATGGCTACACCTTC TRBV6-2/TRBV6-3 13 NA TRBJ1-2 many
CASSRLPGTDTGELFF TGTGCCAGCTCACGACTTCCCGGGACCGACACCGGGGAGCTGTTTTTT TRBV18 16 NA TRBJ2-2 NA
CASRETYTEAFF TGTGCCAGCAGGGAGACGTACACTGAAGCTTTCTTT TRBV2 12 NA TRBJ1-1 NA
CASGGRAGHYNEQFF TGTGCCAGCGGGGGGCGAGCGGGGCATTACAATGAGCAGTTCTTC TRBV6-5 15 NA TRBJ2-1 NA
CASSLGGPAKNIQYF TGTGCCAGCAGCTTAGGGGGGCCGGCCAAAAACATTCAGTACTTC TRBV7-2 15 NA TRBJ2-4 many
CASSQDPQTNPYEQYF TGTGCCAGCAGCCAAGATCCCCAGACCAATCCCTACGAGCAGTACTTC TRBV3-1 16 NA TRBJ2-7 NA
CASSYGGRNNSPLHF TGTGCCAGCAGTTACGGGGGAAGGAATAATTCACCCCTCCACTTT TRBV6-5 15 NA TRBJ1-6 many
CASSFLRGFKYNEQFF TGTGCCAGCAGCTTTCTCAGGGGGTTCAAATACAATGAGCAGTTCTTC TRBV7-2 16 TRBD1 TRBJ2-1 many
CASSQDRGREQYF TGTGCCAGCAGCCAAGACAGGGGCCGGGAGCAGTACTTC TRBV3-1 13 NA TRBJ2-7 NA
CATSSGPAGLAVEDTQYF TGTGCCACCAGTTCGGGCCCGGCGGGACTAGCGGTCGAAGATACGCAGTATTTT TRBV24-1 18 TRBD2 TRBJ2-3 NA
CASSYGMTGVIDEQYF TGTGCCAGCAGTTACGGGATGACAGGGGTCATCGACGAGCAGTACTTC TRBV6-5 16 TRBD1 TRBJ2-7 NA
CASSVPAAGNEQYF TGTGCCAGTAGTGTACCCGCCGCAGGGAACGAGCAGTACTTC TRBV19 14 NA TRBJ2-7 once
CASSRSQGGDTEAFF TGTGCCAGCAGCCGATCCCAGGGGGGGGACACTGAAGCTTTCTTT TRBV7-6 15 TRBD1 TRBJ1-1 many
CASSIRAGDGHNSPLHF TGTGCCAGTAGTATCCGCGCGGGGGACGGCCATAATTCACCCCTCCACTTT TRBV19 17 NA TRBJ1-6 few
CASSLIAIYGYTF TGTGCCAGCAGCTTAATAGCTATATATGGCTACACCTTC TRBV7-2 13 NA TRBJ1-2 many
CASSRGVLNEKLFF TGTGCCAGCTCAAGGGGAGTCCTTAATGAAAAACTGTTTTTT TRBV18 14 NA TRBJ1-4 few
CASSRGFTDTQYF TGTGCCAGCAGCCGGGGGTTCACAGATACGCAGTATTTT TRBV5-6 13 NA TRBJ2-3 once